These 26 T cell receptor beta chains share one sample of origin, sequenced in a study of shared clonotypes between healthy human individuals. Clones were read by immunoSEQ multiplex PCR, and TCRdb kept only the in-frame ones, dropping some. The sample holds roughly 2 million clones, approximately 95% seen once. Sequencing was carried out using naive CD4+ T cells sorted from blood. Subset noted: CD45RA+ positively selected. The receptors shown here come from a man in his late teens or twenties in good health.

The V call is TRBV10-3, the J call TRBJ1-1; the match to TRBD1 covers 7 bases. The CDR3 length is 15 residues. Germline-derived CDR1 and CDR2 are ENHRY and SYGVKD. V trimming: 2 bases; J trimming: 5 bases; junction bases outside the gene matches: 8. CDR3 loop: CAISERRGLETEAFF. Written as DNA, the CDR3 is TGTGCCATCAGTGAGCGAAGGGGGCTGGAGACTGAAGCTTTCTTT.

Turning to this clone: Other DNA sequences of this sample code for an identical CDR3. The J gene is TRBJ1-3, the V gene TRBV7-9; weak D call: TRBD1 (5 bases). The CDR3 has 13 residues. Germline V lookup: CDR1 SEHNR, CDR2 FQNEAQ (reference sequence). Trimming stripped 1 base from V and 4 bases from J, with 5 bases between. CDR3 sequence: CASSLGTGNTIYF. The CDR3 region has the DNA TGTGCCAGCAGCTTAGGGACAGGAAACACCATATATTTT.

This rearrangement joins TRBV28 to TRBJ1-5; D may be TRBD1 (5 bases). V lost 9 bases to trimming and J lost 7 bases, with 13 bases between them. Germline lookup yields CDR1 MDHEN and CDR2 SYDVKM. CDR3 length equals 12 residues. CDR3 residues: CARGWGGQPQHF. The CDR3 DNA follows: TGTGCCAGAGGATGGGGCGGCCAGCCCCAGCATTTT.

The V call is TRBV19, the J call TRBJ1-2; maybe TRBD1 (5 bases). CDR1 is LNHDA and CDR2 is SQIVND in the germline V gene (reference sequence). V dropped 7 bases and J dropped 5 bases, with 17 bases sitting between them. CDR3 length: 14 amino acids. The DNA of the CDR3 is TGTGCCAGTACTAAAGACCCGAGGGGTTATGGCTACACCTTC. Its translation is CASTKDPRGYGYTF.

V gene TRBV30 combines with J gene TRBJ1-5; no firm D call. CDR3 length equals 14 residues. Germline CDR1 reads GTSNPN; CDR2 reads SVGIG (reference sequence). V lost 1 base to trimming and J lost 9 bases, with 16 bases between them. CDR3 sequence: CAWSGPSVAGPQHF. The CDR3 DNA follows: TGTGCCTGGAGTGGACCTTCGGTGGCGGGGCCCCAGCATTTT. Supplemented by reference TRBV30 and TRBJ1-5, the full variable domain reads SQTIHQWPATLVQPVGSPLSLECTVEGTSNPNLYWYRQAAGRGLQLLFYSVGIGQISSEVPQNLSASRPQDRQFILSSKKLLLSDSGFYLCAWSGPSVAGPQHFGDGTRLSIL.

Comments on this clone: Additional DNA sequences in this sample encode the identical CDR3. V is TRBV30 and J is TRBJ1-5; the D gene is possibly TRBD1 (6 bases). The CDR3 runs 14 residues. Germline CDR1 is GTSNPN and CDR2 is SVGIG (reference sequence). Between the trimmed V and J ends, which lost 1 base and 1 base, there was a span of 8 bases. The CDR3 DNA is TGTGCCTGGAGTGCTCAGGGGAGCAATCAGCCCCAGCATTTT. Its protein product is CAWSAQGSNQPQHF.

A remark on this clone: The same CDR3 arises from other DNA sequences in this sample as well. The chain carries TRBV9 and TRBJ1-1; D possibly corresponds to TRBD1 (6 bases). Germline V CDR1 and CDR2: SGDLS, YYNGEE. This CDR3 is built from 13 residues. Trimming took 1 base from V and 4 from J, leaving 8 bases between them. CDR3 residues: CASSVQGSTEAFF. CDR3 DNA sequence: TGTGCCAGCAGCGTACAGGGGAGCACTGAAGCTTTCTTT.

V and J are TRBV10-3 and TRBJ1-2, with D tentatively TRBD1 (5 bases). Trimming took off 4 bases at V and 5 bases at J, with 8 bases between the two ends. The length of the CDR3 is 12 residues. CDR1 is ENHRY, CDR2 SYGVKD, per germline. For the CDR3, the DNA is TGTGCCATCAGTGTGGGGGGGTATGGCTACACCTTC. Amino acids: CAISVGGYGYTF.

This clone has only one observation. This chain joins TRBV14 and TRBJ2-3; D unclear. V dropped 1 base and J dropped 4 bases, with 9 bases sitting between them. The CDR3 is 14 amino acids. Germline CDR1 SGHDN, CDR2 FVKESK. This CDR3 is CASSQGSRADTQYF. Here the CDR3 DNA reads TGTGCCAGCAGCCAAGGGAGCAGAGCAGATACGCAGTATTTT.

The gene calls are TRBV27 and TRBJ1-1; D is perhaps TRBD1 (5 bases). V shed 6 bases and J shed 2 bases, with 7 bases lying between them. The V gene's germline CDR1 is MNHEY and CDR2 SMNVEV (reference sequence). The CDR3 is 12 residues long. The CDR3 DNA follows: TGTGCCAGCAGCGACAGAAACACTGAAGCTTTCTTT. Translated, it gives CASSDRNTEAFF.

The chain recombines TRBV7-6 with TRBJ1-4, with D hard to call. The CDR3 is 15 residues long. V gave up 0 bases and J gave up 4 bases, with 9 bases separating them. Per germline, CDR1 SGHVS and CDR2 FNYEAQ. The CDR3: CASSLANGFNEKLFF. CDR3 DNA sequence: TGTGCCAGCAGCTTAGCAAACGGATTTAATGAAAAACTGTTTTTT.

The V and J genes are TRBV6-6 and TRBJ2-7, with D tentatively TRBD1 or TRBD2 (5 bases each). The germline V gene has CDR1 MNHNY and CDR2 SVGAGI (reference sequence). The CDR3 extends over 16 amino acids. Between the trimmed V and J ends, which lost 5 bases and 4 bases, there was a span of 21 bases. The CDR3 region has the DNA TGTGCCAGCAGTCAGACCTCCGGGACGGCAATATACGAGCAGTACTTC. This codes for CASSQTSGTAIYEQYF.

The genes are TRBV6-1 and TRBJ2-5; no reliable D call. Per the germline V gene, CDR1 is MNHNS and CDR2 is SASEGT. The V end was cut by 2 bases, the J end by 1 base, with 8 bases between. The CDR3 sequence is 14 residues long. The CDR3 region is CASSERGVQETQYF. As DNA, the CDR3 is TGTGCCAGCAGTGAACGTGGGGTCCAAGAGACCCAGTACTTC.

A word on this clone: Other DNA sequences from this sample encode an identical CDR3 as well. This chain links TRBV7-2 with TRBJ2-5; 7 bases are shared with TRBD1. Germline V gene data show CDR1 as SGHTA and CDR2 as FQGNSA. J was trimmed by 5 bases and V by 2 bases; bases with no gene match: 5. This CDR3 spans 14 amino acids. CDR3 coding DNA: TGTGCCAGCAGCTTACGACAGGGTGGGGAGACCCAGTACTTC. It yields the protein CASSLRQGGETQYF.

The chain joins TRBV4-1 to TRBJ2-7; the match to TRBD2 covers 11 bases. Looked up from germline, CDR1 is MGHRA and CDR2 is YSYEKL. The CDR3 has 15 residues. V was clipped by 5 bases and J by 4 bases; unmatched bases: 7. CDR3 DNA: TGCGCCAGCAGCTCCCAAACTAGCGGGGGTTACGAGCAGTACTTC. It translates to CASSSQTSGGYEQYF.

The chain employs TRBV29-1 and TRBJ2-7, with D uncertain. The V gene's germline CDR1 is SQVTM and CDR2 ANQGSEA. V shed 6 bases and J shed 3 bases, with 15 bases lying between them. The CDR3 has 13 amino acids. CDR3 DNA sequence: TGCAGCGTGCGACTGGCCGCCAACTACGAGCAGTACTTC. Translation gives CSVRLAANYEQYF.

The rearrangement joins TRBV5-1 to TRBJ2-1; tentative D call: TRBD1 (5 bases). The CDR3 runs to 13 residues. Trimming took 2 bases from V and 8 from J, leaving 11 bases between them. Germline V gives CDR1 SGHRS, CDR2 YFSETQ. The CDR3 region has the DNA TGCGCCAGCAGCTTCGCAGGGTCCGATGAGCAGTTCTTC. Residues: CASSFAGSDEQFF.

This chain uses TRBV6-6 with TRBJ2-7; 10 nucleotides match TRBD1. The CDR3 consists of 13 residues. After removal of 2 bases from V and 6 bases from J, the junction contained 1 base not matched to a gene. Germline CDR1 MNHNY, CDR2 SVGAGI (reference sequence). For the CDR3, the DNA is TGTGCCAGCAGTTACAGGACAGGGGGCGAGCAGTACTTC. This sequence encodes CASSYRTGGEQYF.

Regarding this clone: The germline gene is not matched at one end of the junction; a read error may be the cause. The V and J genes are TRBV29-1 and TRBJ2-3, with 12 bases fitting TRBD2. The CDR3 extends over 18 amino acids. Germline loops: CDR1 SQVTM, CDR2 ANQGSEA. CDR3 region: CSAEPQLAGGPGTDTQYF. For the CDR3, the DNA is TGCAGCGCTGAACCCCAACTAGCGGGGGGTCCCGGCACAGATACGCAGTATTTT.

The chain recombines TRBV27 with TRBJ2-1; 10 nucleotides line up with TRBD2. The CDR3 length is 18 residues. The germline gives CDR1 MNHEY, CDR2 SMNVEV (reference sequence). V lost 5 bases to trimming and J lost 0 bases; unmatched junction nucleotides: 10. In nucleotides, the CDR3 is TGTGCCAGCAGTCCTCTAGCGGGGGCAAAGAGCTCCTACAATGAGCAGTTCTTC. Translation gives CASSPLAGAKSSYNEQFF.

The chain has TRBV19 and TRBJ2-5; 10 nucleotides line up with TRBD2. Germline V lookup: CDR1 LNHDA, CDR2 SQIVND (reference sequence). Trimming at V came to 5 bases and at J to 1 base, leaving 4 bases not matched to a gene. The CDR3 loop spans 15 amino acids. The CDR3 is CASSDWTSGQETQYF. DNA for the CDR3: TGTGCCAGTAGTGACTGGACTAGCGGCCAAGAGACCCAGTACTTC. The whole variable domain, filled in from reference TRBV19 and TRBJ2-5, reads DGGITQSPKYLFRKEGQNVTLSCEQNLNHDAMYWYRQDPGQGLRLIYYSQIVNDFQKGDIAEGYSVSREKKESFPLTVTSAQKNPTAFYLCASSDWTSGQETQYFGPGTRLLVL.

DNA for the CDR3: TGTGCCAGCTCACCCCCCAGGGCTTCCGGGGAGCAGTACTTC. Protein sequence: CASSPPRASGEQYF. The chain combines TRBV18 with TRBJ2-7, with D possibly matching TRBD1 (5 bases). Trimming removed 3 bases at V and 7 bases at J, with 16 bases between. CDR3 length equals 14 residues. The germline gives CDR1 KGHSH, CDR2 LQKENI.

The V gene is TRBV27, the J gene TRBJ2-5, with 12 bases that match TRBD2. Germline V gene data show CDR1 as MNHEY and CDR2 as SMNVEV (reference sequence). The CDR3 is made up of 20 amino acids. V lost 3 bases to trimming and J lost 1 base; unmatched junction nucleotides: 15. CDR3 sequence: CASSLGPGTSGLPLQETQYF. The CDR3 region has the DNA TGTGCCAGCAGTTTGGGACCCGGGACTAGCGGGCTACCCCTCCAAGAGACCCAGTACTTC.

The table lists this clone with a count of one. Other DNA variants within this sample encode the same CDR3. The V and J genes are TRBV7-2 and TRBJ2-7, with D uncertain. The CDR3 length is 11 residues. V lost 0 bases to trimming and J lost 6 bases, with 3 bases between them. CDR1 and CDR2 (germline): SGHTA, FQGNSA. The CDR3 reads CASSLATEQYF. DNA of the CDR3: TGTGCCAGCAGCTTAGCGACCGAGCAGTACTTC.

The chain carries TRBV15 and TRBJ2-3, with D unresolved. CDR3 length: 16 amino acids. From germline, CDR1 is LNHNV and CDR2 YYDKDF (reference sequence). V was cut by 5 bases and J by 0 bases, with 15 bases left in between. CDR3 nucleotide sequence: TGTGCCACCAGCGGTAAGATAATCGGTAGCACAGATACGCAGTATTTT. Protein product: CATSGKIIGSTDTQYF.

The chain links TRBV7-9 to TRBJ2-7; D might be TRBD1 (6 bases). V shed 4 bases and J shed 2 bases, with 15 bases lying between them. The CDR3 covers 15 residues. Per the germline V gene, CDR1 is SEHNR and CDR2 is FQNEAQ (reference sequence). The CDR3 reads CASSSLDRTAYEQYF. The CDR3 DNA reads as TGTGCCAGCAGCTCGTTGGACAGAACCGCCTACGAGCAGTACTTC.